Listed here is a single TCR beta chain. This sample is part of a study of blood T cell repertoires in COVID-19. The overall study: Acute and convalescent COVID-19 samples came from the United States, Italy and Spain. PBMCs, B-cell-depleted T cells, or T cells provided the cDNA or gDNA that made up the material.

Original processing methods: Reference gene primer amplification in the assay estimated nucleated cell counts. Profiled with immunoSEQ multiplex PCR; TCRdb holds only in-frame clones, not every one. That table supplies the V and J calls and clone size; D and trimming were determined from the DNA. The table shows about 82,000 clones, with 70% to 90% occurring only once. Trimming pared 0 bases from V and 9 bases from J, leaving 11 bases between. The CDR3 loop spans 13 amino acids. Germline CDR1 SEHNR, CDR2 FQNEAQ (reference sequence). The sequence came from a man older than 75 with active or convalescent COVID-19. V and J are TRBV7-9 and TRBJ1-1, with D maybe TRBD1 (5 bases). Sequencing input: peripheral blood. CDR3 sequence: CASSLALGQKAFF. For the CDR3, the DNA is TGTGCCAGCAGCTTAGCGCTGGGGCAGAAAGCTTTCTTT.